This TCR beta chain was obtained from a study of CD8+ T cells in alopecia areata. On the study more broadly: Twice daily, treated patients received 5 to 10 mg of oral tofacitinib. Study-wide findings and caveats: Affected lesional scalp, above all in alopecia totalis/universalis, was more clonal than normal scalp.

V lost 5 bases to trimming and J lost 0 bases, with 9 bases between them. CDR1 is MNHEY, CDR2 SMNVEV, per germline (reference sequence). The CDR3 contains 14 residues. The authors extracted RNA and reverse transcribed it into cDNA as the sequencing template. Using immunoSEQ multiplex PCR, the repertoire was profiled, and TCRdb retains in-frame clones only, with some absent. The table shows approximately 65,000 clones, with approximately 44% occurring only once. This clone occurred once. The antigen is not known. Stated treatment: oral pan-JAK inhibitor, 5-10 mg twice daily. This clonotype was obtained from a human donor with alopecia areata. The genes are TRBV27 and TRBJ2-3; D possibly corresponds to TRBD1 (6 bases). The sample consisted of CD8+ T cells sorted from blood, taken at approximately week 36, from a patient treated with tofacitinib. The CDR3 region is CASSIRGSTDTQYF. CDR3 bases: TGTGCCAGCAGTATCAGGGGAAGCACAGATACGCAGTATTTT.